A selection of T cell receptor beta chains follows, all from one sample in a study of T cell repertoires in ileal Crohn's disease. Some clones are missing from TCRdb's copy, which holds only in-frame ones; the method was immunoSEQ multiplex PCR. Of some 4,600 clones listed, roughly 70% are singletons. The sequencing input was ileal tissue. These receptors were collected from an adult with Crohn's disease. The CDR3 runs from the conserved cysteine through the conserved F or W. D genes are given only for firm matches. Size is stated for part of the rows, as once, few or many counts, or as a class when the clone is expanded.

>TRBJ2-4|12|TRBD2|TRBV5-1|NA
TGCGCCAGCAGCGGCGGGACTAGGGGTCAGTACTTC
CASSGGTRGQYF
>TRBJ1-1|13|NA|TRBV6-5|NA
TGTGCCAGCAGTCGCGGTAAAGGGGCTGAAGCTTTCTTT
CASSRGKGAEAFF
>TRBJ1-2|13|NA|TRBV5-8|once
TGTGCCAGCAGCTTGTACGGAGACTATGGCTACACCTTC
CASSLYGDYGYTF
>TRBJ2-7|14|TRBD2|TRBV19|few
TGTGCCAGTAGTATGTCTAGCGGGTTAGGTGAGCAGTACTTC
CASSMSSGLGEQYF
>TRBJ1-2|14|TRBD1|TRBV6-1|NA
TGTGCCAGCGCAGGACAGGGAGGTACCTATGGCTACACCTTC
CASAGQGGTYGYTF
>TRBJ1-2|11|NA|TRBV2|NA
TGTGCCAGCAGCCCCCCCAAAGGCTACACCTTC
CASSPPKGYTF
>TRBJ2-4|13|TRBD2|TRBV7-8|NA
TGTGCCAGCAGCCCCGGGACTAGTGACATTCAGTACTTC
CASSPGTSDIQYF
>TRBJ1-2|14|TRBD1|TRBV27|NA
TGTGCCAGCAGCTCAGAGACAGGGCACTATGGCTACACCTTC
CASSSETGHYGYTF
>TRBJ1-2|16|TRBD1|TRBV11-2|few
TGTGCCAGCAGCCCGACGTACAGGGGGCGCGTAGGTGGCTACACCTTC
CASSPTYRGRVGGYTF
>TRBJ1-2|13|TRBD1|TRBV2|NA
TGTGCCAGCAGTATAACCCTTATTGGACAGGCCTCCTTC
CASSITLIGQASF
>TRBJ2-7|15|NA|TRBV11-3|NA
TGTGCCAGCAGCTTAGTAGCAGGGGTAAATGGCGAGCAGTACTTC
CASSLVAGVNGEQYF
>TRBJ2-3|18|TRBD2|TRBV7-2|few
TGTGCCAGCAGCCGCCAAGTCACTAGCGGGAGGGGGACAGATACGCAGTATTTT
CASSRQVTSGRGTDTQYF
>TRBJ2-6|20|TRBD1|TRBV29-1|NA
TGCAGCGTTGAAGATCCTGACCGGGACAGAATAAACTCTGGGGCCAACGTCCTGACTTTC
CSVEDPDRDRINSGANVLTF
>TRBJ1-1|14|TRBD1|TRBV5-1|NA
TGCGCCAGCAGCCCCGGGACAGGGAACACTGAAGCTTTCTTT
CASSPGTGNTEAFF
>TRBJ1-1|14|TRBD1|TRBV7-8|NA
TGTGCCAGCAGCCTTAGACAGGGGAACACTGAAGCTTTCTTT
CASSLRQGNTEAFF
>TRBJ2-5|15|TRBD1|TRBV5-1|few
TGCGCCAGCAGCCTGGGACAGGGCAACTTAGAGACCCAGTACTTC
CASSLGQGNLETQYF
>TRBJ1-5|15|NA|TRBV29-1|NA
TGCAGCGTTGGGGGGCACGTAATGAGCAATCAGCCCCAGCATTTT
CSVGGHVMSNQPQHF
>TRBJ2-1|15|NA|TRBV2|NA
TGTGCCAGCAGTCTTACCGGGACAAATTACAATGAGCAGTTCTTC
CASSLTGTNYNEQFF
>TRBJ1-1|15|NA|TRBV2|NA
TGTGCCAGCAGACCCGGGATAGCGTCGAACACTGAAGCTTTCTTT
CASRPGIASNTEAFF
>TRBJ1-1|15|TRBD1|TRBV10-3|NA
TGTGCCATCAGTGGGGACAGGGGACCGAACACTGAAGCTTTCTTT
CAISGDRGPNTEAFF
>TRBJ1-2|13|TRBD1|TRBV6-1|NA
TGTGCCAGCAGCGACCGGGACAGGGGCGGCTACACCTTC
CASSDRDRGGYTF
>TRBJ2-3|17|TRBD2|TRBV5-1|NA
TGCGCCAGCAGCTTCACTATAGCGGGGGGCTCCACAGATACGCAGTATTTT
CASSFTIAGGSTDTQYF
>TRBJ2-7|16|TRBD1|TRBV5-1|NA
TGCGCCAGCAGCTTGCAGGGACAGAATCCTTCCTACGAGCAGTACTTC
CASSLQGQNPSYEQYF
>TRBJ2-7|12|NA|TRBV11-1|NA
TGTGCCAGCAGGGCAGGGCGATACGAGCAGTACTTC
CASRAGRYEQYF
>TRBJ2-2|15|TRBD1|TRBV2|NA
TGTGCCAGCAGTGACGGGACAGGGCTGGCCGGGGAGCTGTTTTTT
CASSDGTGLAGELFF
>TRBJ1-6|14|NA|TRBV7-8|NA
TGTGCCAGCAGCGTCCAGGTAGATAATTCCCCCCTCCACTTT
CASSVQVDNSPLHF
>TRBJ1-1|15|TRBD1|TRBV28|NA
TGTGCCAGCAGACTGACAGGGGGCCGAAACACTGAAGCTTTCTTT
CASRLTGGRNTEAFF
>TRBJ2-7|15|TRBD2|TRBV6-5|NA
TGTGCCAGCAGCCCCAACGGCGGGAGGACCTACGAGCAGTACTTC
CASSPNGGRTYEQYF
>TRBJ2-3|14|TRBD2|TRBV11-2|NA
TGTGCCAGCAGCTTCCGACTAGCGCTCGATACGCAGTATTTT
CASSFRLALDTQYF
>TRBJ1-2|15|NA|TRBV2|NA
TGTGCCAGCCTCTTCCGGCAGGGGATTGATGGTGGCTACACCTTC
CASLFRQGIDGGYTF
>TRBJ2-2|18|TRBD2|TRBV11-3|NA
TGTGCCAGCAGCTCCGGACTAGCGGGAGGGATTAACACCGGGGAGCTGTTTTTT
CASSSGLAGGINTGELFF
>TRBJ1-2|14|NA|TRBV29-1|NA
TGCAGCGTTGTGGGGTGGGGGGGGAACTATGGCTACACCTTC
CSVVGWGGNYGYTF
>TRBJ1-2|16|TRBD1|TRBV5-1|once
TGCGCCAGCAGCTTGGGGGGACAGGGGGCCGGCTATGGCTACACCTTC
CASSLGGQGAGYGYTF
>TRBJ1-1|14|TRBD1|TRBV9|NA
TGTGCCAGCAGCGGAACGGGGACAGGGTCTGAAGCTTTCTTT
CASSGTGTGSEAFF
>TRBJ1-6|14|TRBD1|TRBV7-2|NA
TGTGCCAGCAGCCGGGACAGGCGGGGTTCCCCCCTCCACTTT
CASSRDRRGSPLHF
>TRBJ2-3|14|TRBD1|TRBV5-6|NA
TGTGCCAGCAGCTGGGACAGAAGCACAGATACGCAGTATTTT
CASSWDRSTDTQYF
>TRBJ1-5|15|NA|TRBV10-3|NA
TGTGCCATTAGACCAGGGTTGGAATCGAATCAGCCCCAGCATTTT
CAIRPGLESNQPQHF
>TRBJ2-3|14|NA|TRBV5-4|NA
TGTGCCAGCAGCCCGGGGGTTAGCACAGATACGCAGTATTTT
CASSPGVSTDTQYF
>TRBJ2-7|14|TRBD1|TRBV5-4|few
TGTGCCAGCACCCCGGGACAGGGGATATACGAGCAGTACTTC
CASTPGQGIYEQYF
>TRBJ2-3|14|TRBD1|TRBV10-3|NA
TGTGCCATCAGCCTGGACAGGGAGACAGATACGCAGTATTTT
CAISLDRETDTQYF
>TRBJ2-7|14|TRBD1|TRBV7-9|NA
TGTGCCAGCAGCTTCCCGGGACAGTCTTACGAGCAGTACTTC
CASSFPGQSYEQYF
>TRBJ1-1|16|NA|TRBV19|NA
TGTGCCAGTAGCTACAACCCCGGGGGAGTGAAATCTGAAGCTTTCTTT
CASSYNPGGVKSEAFF
>TRBJ1-5|17|NA|TRBV19|few
TGTGCCAGTAGTATGGGCTTTGACAGAGATAGCAATCAGCCCCAGCATTTT
CASSMGFDRDSNQPQHF
>TRBJ1-2|13|TRBD1|TRBV29-1|NA
TGCAGCGTTAAGGTAGACAGGGACTATGGCTACACCTTC
CSVKVDRDYGYTF
>TRBJ2-7|14|NA|TRBV6-6|NA
TGTGCCAGCAGTTACGGTAACAGGGTGGGCGAGCAGTACTTC
CASSYGNRVGEQYF
>TRBJ1-2|15|TRBD1|TRBV6-5|NA
TGTGCCAGCAGTCGGGACAGGGGGCAGGGCTATGGCTACACCTTC
CASSRDRGQGYGYTF
>TRBJ1-4|15|NA|TRBV7-9|few
TGTGCCAGCAGCCGGGCCAGCGGACTTAATGAAAAACTGTTTTTT
CASSRASGLNEKLFF
>TRBJ1-5|12|NA|TRBV28|few
TGTGCCAGCAGCCCTATTCGGGGTTCCTGGCATTTT
CASSPIRGSWHF
>TRBJ2-2|14|TRBD1|TRBV6-1|NA
TGTGCCAGCTCGGGACAGGGGGACACCGGGGAGCTGTTTTTT
CASSGQGDTGELFF
>TRBJ1-3|15|NA|TRBV2|few
TGTGCCAGCAGTGGGGGCAGGGGAAGAGGAAACACCATATATTTT
CASSGGRGRGNTIYF
>TRBJ1-2|16|NA|TRBV7-8|NA
TGTGCCAGCAGCTTAGGAGGGCCAGCCTCTAACTATGGCTACACCTTC
CASSLGGPASNYGYTF
>TRBJ2-7|15|NA|TRBV6-5|NA
TGTGCCAGCAGTTACTCCTTTACAGATCCCTACGAGCAGTACTTC
CASSYSFTDPYEQYF
>TRBJ1-2|15|TRBD1|TRBV7-2|NA
TGTGCCAGCAGCTTAGATGAGGGACAGGGGAATGGCTACACCTTC
CASSLDEGQGNGYTF